The clone carrying this T cell receptor (beta chain) was counted a few times. This CDR3 has 15 amino acids. Per germline, CDR1 SGHTA and CDR2 FQGNSA. Trimming pared 5 bases from V and 9 bases from J, leaving 17 bases between. TCRdb keeps only in-frame clones here, not all; method: immunoSEQ multiplex PCR. The sample has 120,000 to 150,000 clones; 70% to 85% are singletons. The record originates from a study of blood T cell repertoires in COVID-19. The wider study: Researchers got acute and convalescent COVID-19 samples from the United States, Italy and Spain.

The receptor comes from a woman at least 80 years old in a cohort sampled during active or convalescent COVID-19. The sample was peripheral blood. This chain joins TRBV7-2 and TRBJ1-6; D possibly corresponds to TRBD1 (5 bases). Written as DNA, the CDR3 is TGTGCCAGCAGCGTTAATGCGGGACTGGGTTCACCCCTCCACTTT. Protein: CASSVNAGLGSPLHF.